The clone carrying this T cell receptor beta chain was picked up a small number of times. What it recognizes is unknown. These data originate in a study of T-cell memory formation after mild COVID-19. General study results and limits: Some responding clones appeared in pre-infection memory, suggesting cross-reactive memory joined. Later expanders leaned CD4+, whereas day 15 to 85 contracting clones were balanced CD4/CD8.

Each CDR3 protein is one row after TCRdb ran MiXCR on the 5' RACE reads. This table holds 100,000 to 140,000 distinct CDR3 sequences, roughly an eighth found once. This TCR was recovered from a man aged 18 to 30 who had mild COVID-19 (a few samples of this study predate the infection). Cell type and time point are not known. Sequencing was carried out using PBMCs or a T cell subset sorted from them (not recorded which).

CDR3: CASSPGPGKTDTEAFF. CDR3 sequence (DNA): TGTGCCAGCAGTCCTGGCCCCGGGAAGACGGACACTGAAGCTTTCTTT. The chain couples TRBV12-3 or TRBV12-4 to TRBJ1-1; D uncertain. V dropped 5 bases and J dropped 3 bases, with 19 bases sitting between them. The CDR3 runs to 16 residues.